A few counts support the clone carrying this T cell receptor beta chain. This sample is drawn from a study of blood T cell repertoires in COVID-19. Study at large: Italy, Spain and the United States were the sources of the convalescent and acute COVID-19 samples. T cells, B-cell-depleted T cells, or PBMCs supplied cDNA or gDNA.

Original analysis: Reference gene primers were amplified, and this amplification served to estimate nucleated cell counts. Sequencing used immunoSEQ multiplex PCR; TCRdb keeps in-frame clones, though not all of them. The V and J calls and clone size come from that table; D and trimming were worked out from the DNA. The table includes approximately 280,000 clones, approximately 86% detected once. Germline V lookup: CDR1 LNHDA, CDR2 SQIVND (reference sequence). V shed 5 bases and J shed 5 bases, with 10 bases lying between them. The length of the CDR3 is 13 residues. The source material was peripheral blood. The sequence was obtained from a woman aged 30 to 39 who had recovered from COVID-19. This rearrangement joins TRBV19 to TRBJ1-5; D is perhaps TRBD1 (5 bases). CDR3 amino acids: CASSGGKDQPQHF. Written as DNA, the CDR3 is TGTGCCAGTAGTGGGGGGAAGGATCAGCCCCAGCATTTT.